A single sample gave rise to the 31 T cell receptor beta chains below, sequenced in a study of blood T cell repertoires in COVID-19. Libraries were prepared by immunoSEQ multiplex PCR; TCRdb keeps only in-frame clonotypes and omits some of them. Among hundreds of thousands of clones listed, around 91% were seen once. The sample was PBMCs or T cells enriched from blood (not recorded which). These receptors came from a woman under 30 with acute COVID-19.

This chain uses TRBV11-3 with TRBJ2-1, with 7 nucleotides matching TRBD1. Germline trimming cut 5 bases from V and 15 bases from J; bases unmatched to any gene: 19. This CDR3 region has 15 residues. Germline V gives CDR1 SGHNT, CDR2 YENEEA. CDR3 region: CASSLSLLGDSELFF. CDR3 DNA sequence: TGTGCCAGCAGCCTTAGCCTACTAGGGGACAGCGAATTGTTCTTC.

The chain is built from TRBV5-4 and TRBJ2-7; TRBD1 aligns across 7 bases. Losses at the gene ends were 0 bases for V and 0 bases for J; bases not matched to a gene: 6. The length of the CDR3 is 16 residues. The germline CDR1 and CDR2 sequences are SGHNT and YYREEE (reference sequence). This CDR3 reads CASSLGDRISSYEQYF. The CDR3 coding sequence is TGTGCCAGCAGCTTGGGGGACAGAATTAGCTCCTACGAGCAGTACTTC.

The chain joins TRBV7-9 to TRBJ1-6, with D perhaps TRBD1 (6 bases). V shed 7 bases and J shed 7 bases, with 11 bases lying between them. Germline V gives CDR1 SEHNR, CDR2 FQNEAQ (reference sequence). The CDR3 runs to 13 residues. The CDR3 nucleotides are TGTGCCAGCAATGGACAGCCCAATTCACCCCTCCACTTT. Protein: CASNGQPNSPLHF.

The chain combines TRBV10-3 with TRBJ2-7, with 9 nucleotides matching TRBD1. This CDR3 comprises 15 residues. Unmatched junction bases numbered 4, after V lost 2 bases and J lost 2 bases. Germline CDR1 ENHRY, CDR2 SYGVKD. CDR3 bases: TGTGCCATCAGTGAGGGACAGGGGCCAACCTACGAGCAGTACTTC. This sequence encodes CAISEGQGPTYEQYF.

The CDR3 spells CASSFSPTSGSFQSAMRETQYF. Written as DNA, the CDR3 is TGTGCCAGCAGTTTTTCCCCGACTAGCGGGAGCTTCCAGAGCGCGATGCGAGAGACCCAGTACTTC. This chain links TRBV2 with TRBJ2-5, with TRBD2 identical over 12 bases. The trim removed 5 bases at V and 4 bases at J, leaving 26 bases unmatched. Germline CDR1 is SNHLY and CDR2 is FYNNEI. The CDR3 is 22 amino acids.

The V gene is TRBV18, the J gene TRBJ2-3; possibly TRBD1 for D (6 bases). V was clipped by 1 base and J by 3 bases, with 11 bases between them. The CDR3 has 15 residues. Germline loops: CDR1 KGHSH, CDR2 LQKENI. The DNA of the CDR3 is TGTGCCAGCTCACCACGTTTAGGGGGTACAGATACGCAGTATTTT. Translation: CASSPRLGGTDTQYF.

V usage is TRBV5-1 and J usage is TRBJ2-1; TRBD1 aligns across 9 bases. This CDR3 is built from 15 residues. The V gene's germline CDR1 is SGHRS and CDR2 YFSETQ. Trimming cost V 2 bases and J 5 bases; bases outside gene matches: 5. The CDR3 here is CASSFNRGQNNEQFF. Written as DNA, the CDR3 is TGCGCCAGCAGCTTTAACAGGGGGCAAAACAATGAGCAGTTCTTC.

The chain joins TRBV2 to TRBJ1-4; D ambiguous. The germline V gene has CDR1 SNHLY and CDR2 FYNNEI. Trimming removed 0 bases at V and 4 bases at J, with 9 bases between. The CDR3 is 15 amino acids. The CDR3 DNA reads as TGTGCCAGCAGTGAAGCGAGGGTGTATAATGAAAAACTGTTTTTT. Residues: CASSEARVYNEKLFF.

This sequence joins TRBV6-5 and TRBJ2-7; 9 bases fit TRBD1. With 2 bases clipped from V and 6 bases from J, the junction kept 5 bases outside the gene matches. The germline V gene has CDR1 MNHEY and CDR2 SVGAGI. CDR3 length: 14 amino acids. In DNA form, the CDR3 reads TGTGCCAGCAGTTACACGGGACAGGGAGCCGAGCAGTACTTC. Its protein is CASSYTGQGAEQYF.

The table lists this clone with a count of one. J is TRBJ1-1 and V is TRBV11-3, with D maybe TRBD1 (5 bases). The germline V gene encodes CDR1 SGHNT and CDR2 YENEEA. The CDR3 contains 14 residues. V was trimmed by 2 bases and J by 1 base, leaving 8 bases between them. The CDR3 protein is CASSLRGTNTEAFF. The CDR3 DNA reads TGTGCCAGCAGCTTACGGGGGACGAACACTGAAGCTTTCTTT.

The V and J genes are TRBV28 and TRBJ2-3, with D maybe TRBD2 (6 bases). The germline V gene encodes CDR1 MDHEN and CDR2 SYDVKM. The CDR3 has 17 amino acids. V was cut by 6 bases and J by 8 bases, with 27 bases left in between. The CDR3 here is CASSLLRLGGPYGTQYF. The CDR3 coding sequence is TGTGCCAGCAGCCTCCTTAGGTTGGGGGGACCTTACGGTACGCAGTATTTT.

This chain connects TRBV7-2 to TRBJ2-6, with D uncertain. Germline CDR1 and CDR2: SGHTA and FQGNSA. Trimming removed 6 bases at V and 2 bases at J, with 5 bases between. The CDR3 length is 13 residues. CDR3: CASRIAGANVLTF. The CDR3 coding sequence is TGTGCCAGCAGAATCGCTGGGGCCAACGTCCTGACTTTC.

This chain connects TRBV12-3 or TRBV12-4 to TRBJ2-5; D unresolved. The CDR3 runs to 13 residues. Trimming shortened V by 5 bases and J by 2 bases, and 9 bases separated the two germline ends. Here the CDR3 DNA reads TGTGCCAGCAGTATTCCCGGGCAAGAGACCCAGTACTTC. Protein product: CASSIPGQETQYF.

Only one count was recorded for this clone. The chain links TRBV5-4 to TRBJ2-7, with TRBD2 matching 14 bases. Germline V lookup: CDR1 SGHNT, CDR2 YYREEE (reference sequence). The CDR3 length is 15 residues. J was trimmed by 7 bases and V by 3 bases; bases with no gene match: 6. The CDR3 DNA sequence: TGTGCCAGCAGCTCCGGACTAGCGGGAGGTACGGAGCAGTACTTC. This translates into CASSSGLAGGTEQYF.

The V gene is TRBV19, the J gene TRBJ2-1; 8 bases are shared with TRBD2. CDR1 LNHDA and CDR2 SQIVND come from the germline V gene (reference sequence). CDR3 length: 15 residues. V gave up 10 bases and J gave up 8 bases; unmatched junction bases: 16. The CDR3: CATSWRRTSLDEQFF. The CDR3 region has the DNA TGTGCCACCTCCTGGAGGCGGACTAGCTTGGATGAGCAGTTCTTC.

Only one count was recorded for this clone. This chain joins TRBV24-1 and TRBJ1-2; D call uncertain. The V end lost 6 bases, the J end lost 8 bases, and 12 bases lay between the germline ends. CDR3 size: 12 residues. CDR1 is KGHDR, CDR2 SFDVKD, per germline. CDR3 sequence: CATSLNSGGYTF. CDR3 bases: TGTGCCACCAGTTTGAACAGTGGAGGCTACACCTTC.

This clone has just a few counts. The genes are TRBV6-5 and TRBJ1-1; 8 bases fit TRBD1. The CDR3 is 15 residues long. Losses at the gene ends were 6 bases for V and 3 bases for J; bases not matched to a gene: 9. Germline CDR1 MNHEY, CDR2 SVGAGI. The CDR3 bases are TGTGCCAGCAGCGACGTACAGGGGGAATACACTGAAGCTTTCTTT. Translated, it gives CASSDVQGEYTEAFF.

The gene calls are TRBV7-9 and TRBJ2-6; TRBD2 aligns across 10 bases. J gave up 0 bases and V 7 bases, and 9 bases lay outside the gene matches. This CDR3 has 18 residues. Germline CDR1 is SEHNR and CDR2 is FQNEAQ (reference sequence). CDR3 sequence: CASKSGLAVSSGANVLTF. The CDR3, as DNA: TGTGCCAGCAAATCCGGACTAGCGGTGTCCTCTGGGGCCAACGTCCTGACTTTC.

This chain links TRBV27 with TRBJ2-6; TRBD1 aligns across 9 bases. Germline V CDR1 and CDR2: MNHEY, SMNVEV (reference sequence). J was trimmed by 4 bases and V by 9 bases; bases with no gene match: 13. CDR3 length: 17 amino acids. The DNA of the CDR3 is TGTGCCAGTAGATCAGGGGACAGGGTCTCCGGGGCCAACGTCCTGACTTTC. This sequence encodes CASRSGDRVSGANVLTF.

The chain couples TRBV11-2 to TRBJ2-5; D possibly corresponds to TRBD2 (5 bases). The V end lost 3 bases, the J end lost 2 bases, and 10 bases lay between the germline ends. The CDR3 runs to 14 residues. The germline V gene has CDR1 SGHAT and CDR2 FQNNGV. The CDR3 DNA follows: TGTGCCAGCAGCTTTGTGAGGGTACAAGAGACCCAGTACTTC. Protein product: CASSFVRVQETQYF.

J is TRBJ1-1 and V is TRBV4-1; D gene ambiguous. The CDR3 covers 15 residues. CDR1 is MGHRA and CDR2 is YSYEKL in the germline V gene. Trimming stripped 4 bases from V and 2 bases from J, with 14 bases between. CDR3 bases: TGCGCCAGCAGCCGCCGGCTAGGCGTTAACACTGAAGCTTTCTTT. Protein: CASSRRLGVNTEAFF.

The CDR3 DNA sequence: TGTGCCAGCACTAGGCGGGGGTCTGGGATCTACGAGCAGTACTTC. As protein: CASTRRGSGIYEQYF. J is TRBJ2-7 and V is TRBV27, with TRBD2 identical over 7 bases. CDR3 length equals 15 residues. After removal of 7 bases from V and 3 bases from J, the junction contained 12 bases not matched to a gene. CDR1 is MNHEY and CDR2 is SMNVEV in the germline V gene (reference sequence).

This sequence joins TRBV19 and TRBJ2-2; possibly TRBD2 for D (6 bases). Trimming removed 4 bases at V and 7 bases at J, with 10 bases between. This CDR3 has 13 amino acids. The germline gives CDR1 LNHDA, CDR2 SQIVND (reference sequence). The CDR3 loop reads CASSKAGSGELFF. DNA for the CDR3: TGTGCCAGTAGTAAGGCGGGGAGCGGGGAGCTGTTTTTT. The complete variable domain, with remaining parts taken from reference TRBV19 and TRBJ2-2, reads DGGITQSPKYLFRKEGQNVTLSCEQNLNHDAMYWYRQDPGQGLRLIYYSQIVNDFQKGDIAEGYSVSREKKESFPLTVTSAQKNPTAFYLCASSKAGSGELFFGEGSRLTVL.

This chain connects TRBV18 to TRBJ2-7, with D maybe TRBD2 (6 bases). The V end lost 4 bases, the J end lost 6 bases, and 13 bases lay between the germline ends. The germline CDR1 and CDR2 sequences are KGHSH and LQKENI. This CDR3 has 13 amino acids. CDR3 sequence reads: CASSRNGGIEQYF. The CDR3 DNA follows: TGTGCCAGCTCACGGAACGGGGGTATCGAGCAGTACTTC.

The chain uses TRBV11-2 and TRBJ1-1; D possibly corresponds to TRBD1 (6 bases). Trimming took 3 bases from V and 0 from J, leaving 14 bases between them. This CDR3 is 16 amino acids long. Germline CDR1 and CDR2: SGHAT and FQNNGV. This chain's CDR3 is CASSFRQGIMNTEAFF. Written as DNA, the CDR3 is TGTGCCAGCAGCTTTCGGCAGGGGATCATGAACACTGAAGCTTTCTTT. Drawing the rest from reference TRBV11-2 and TRBJ1-1, the complete variable domain is EAGVAQSPRYKIIEKRQSVAFWCNPISGHATLYWYQQILGQGPKLLIQFQNNGVVDDSQLPKDRFSAERLKGVDSTLKIQPAKLEDSAVYLCASSFRQGIMNTEAFFGQGTRLTVV.

V is TRBV19 and J is TRBJ2-7; D unclear. Trimming stripped 0 bases from V and 6 bases from J, with 6 bases between. Germline values: CDR1 LNHDA, CDR2 SQIVND (reference sequence). The CDR3 length is 12 residues. CDR3 loop: CASSIEGVEQYF. DNA of the CDR3: TGTGCCAGTAGTATAGAGGGCGTCGAGCAGTACTTC.

The chain is built from TRBV2 and TRBJ1-1, with D possibly TRBD1 on 6 matching bases. Germline V gene data show CDR1 as SNHLY and CDR2 as FYNNEI. V lost 7 bases, J lost 4 bases, and 16 bases lay in between. The CDR3 runs 14 residues. This CDR3 reads CASMRGQAATEAFF. The CDR3 DNA sequence: TGTGCCAGCATGCGGGGGCAGGCGGCCACTGAAGCTTTCTTT.

Comment on this clone: Additional DNA sequences in this sample encode the identical CDR3. The rearrangement uses TRBV5-1 and TRBJ2-1; 8 nucleotides align to TRBD2. The CDR3 is 16 amino acids. J lost 2 bases, V lost 4 bases, and 8 bases had no gene match. Germline V CDR1 and CDR2: SGHRS, YFSETQ. The DNA for the CDR3 is TGCGCCAGCAGCCTTTCCACTAGCGGCACCTACAATGAGCAGTTCTTC. As protein: CASSLSTSGTYNEQFF.

This clone has just one count. The chain has TRBV9 and TRBJ1-4; a weak D match, TRBD1 (5 bases). V was cut by 0 bases and J by 3 bases, with 12 bases left in between. The germline CDR1 and CDR2 sequences are SGDLS and YYNGEE. CDR3 length: 16 residues. CDR3 bases: TGTGCCAGCAGCGTAGGGCAGGGACTCCCTAATGAAAAACTGTTTTTT. It is translated as CASSVGQGLPNEKLFF.

V usage is TRBV2 and J usage is TRBJ1-5, with 9 bases matching TRBD1. Germline values: CDR1 SNHLY, CDR2 FYNNEI. The V and J ends lost 4 bases and 4 bases, in that order; junction bases with no gene match: 8. This CDR3 comprises 16 residues. CDR3 sequence (DNA): TGTGCCAGCAGTGGACAGTACAGGGGGCCAAATCAGCCCCAGCATTTT. Its protein product is CASSGQYRGPNQPQHF.

This chain connects TRBV19 to TRBJ2-7; no reliable D call. In germline, CDR1 is LNHDA, CDR2 SQIVND (reference sequence). Trimming removed 1 base from V and 0 bases from J, with 10 bases in between. CDR3 size: 15 residues. The CDR3 region is CASSIVSESSYEQYF. DNA of the CDR3: TGTGCCAGTAGTATAGTGAGCGAAAGCTCCTACGAGCAGTACTTC.